Listed below are T cell receptor beta chains from one sample, sequenced in a study of blood T cells in healthy people across ages. Using its own MiXCR run on the 5' RACE reads, TCRdb lists one record per CDR3 protein. This sample has 1.5 million to 2 million distinct CDR3 sequences, with 49% found just once. The sample was blood. The receptors were sampled from a woman in her 40s in good health. Each CDR3 is given with its conserved first and last residue. The D gene is left open where the match is weak. Clone sizes are given selectively: once, few, many, or a class where the clone is expanded.

J: TRBJ1-5; size: few; V: TRBV12-3/TRBV12-4; D: .; CDR3: CASSLAAGARQPQHF; DNA: TGTGCCAGCAGTTTAGCGGCCGGGGCGCGGCAGCCCCAGCATTTT
J: TRBJ2-7; size: .; V: TRBV15; D: TRBD2; CDR3: CAASGGYSYEQYF; DNA: TGTGCCGCTAGCGGGGGGTACTCCTACGAGCAGTACTTC
J: TRBJ2-5; size: few; V: TRBV6-5; D: .; CDR3: CASSPTRGPIRETQYF; DNA: TGTGCCAGCAGTCCTACGAGGGGCCCCATCCGAGAGACCCAGTACTTC
J: TRBJ2-3; size: .; V: TRBV4-3; D: TRBD2; CDR3: CASSQGTSLNTDTQYF; DNA: TGCGCCAGCAGCCAAGGGACTAGTTTAAACACAGATACGCAGTATTTT
J: TRBJ2-6; size: .; V: TRBV7-2; D: .; CDR3: CASSLDGSGANVPTF; DNA: TGTGCCAGCAGCTTAGACGGCTCTGGGGCCAACGTCCCGACTTTC
J: TRBJ2-5; size: .; V: TRBV27; D: .; CDR3: CASSRSLWETQYF; DNA: TGTGCCAGCAGCCGAAGCCTCTGGGAGACCCAGTACTTC
J: TRBJ2-1; size: .; V: TRBV27; D: TRBD2; CDR3: CASSKTSGGINNEQFF; DNA: TGTGCCAGCAGCAAGACTAGCGGGGGTATTAACAATGAGCAGTTCTTC
J: TRBJ2-3; size: .; V: TRBV29-1; D: .; CDR3: CSVRYTDTQYF; DNA: TGCAGCGTACGGTACACAGATACGCAGTATTTT
J: TRBJ1-2; size: few; V: TRBV11-1; D: .; CDR3: CASSLNSGAYGYTF; DNA: TGTGCCAGCAGCTTAAACAGCGGGGCTTATGGCTACACCTTC
J: TRBJ1-2; size: .; V: TRBV7-9; D: TRBD1; CDR3: CASSSWDRRSGYTF; DNA: TGTGCCAGCAGCTCGTGGGACAGGCGGAGCGGCTACACCTTC
J: TRBJ1-2; size: .; V: TRBV5-1; D: .; CDR3: CASSKSTGTGYYGYTF; DNA: TGCGCCAGCAGCAAGTCCACAGGAACCGGGTACTATGGCTACACCTTC
J: TRBJ2-5; size: few; V: TRBV10-2; D: .; CDR3: CASSESRWSPQKETQYF; DNA: TGCGCCAGCAGTGAGTCGAGGTGGTCCCCTCAAAAAGAGACCCAGTACTTC
J: TRBJ1-2; size: few; V: TRBV20-1; D: TRBD1; CDR3: CSAISTGQEYGYTF; DNA: TGCAGTGCTATTTCAACGGGACAGGAATATGGCTACACCTTC
J: TRBJ2-7; size: .; V: TRBV6-5; D: .; CDR3: CASSYSRPNSEQYF; DNA: TGTGCCAGCAGTTACTCCCGCCCAAACTCCGAGCAGTACTTC
J: TRBJ2-3; size: few; V: TRBV7-2; D: .; CDR3: CASSLDGFGGSTDTQYF; DNA: TGTGCCAGCAGCTTAGACGGTTTTGGAGGTAGCACAGATACGCAGTATTTT
J: TRBJ2-1; size: few; V: TRBV25-1; D: .; CDR3: CASSGRTLNEQFF; DNA: TGTGCCAGCAGTGGGAGAACCCTCAATGAGCAGTTCTTC
J: TRBJ1-2; size: .; V: TRBV13; D: TRBD1; CDR3: CASGQDSGSTF; DNA: TGTGCCAGCGGACAGGATAGCGGCTCCACCTTC
J: TRBJ1-2; size: few; V: TRBV24-1; D: .; CDR3: CATSDTGETNYGYTF; DNA: TGTGCCACCAGTGATACAGGAGAAACTAACTATGGCTACACCTTC
J: TRBJ2-1; size: few; V: TRBV5-1; D: TRBD1; CDR3: CASSLIKGARDEQFF; DNA: TGCGCCAGCAGCTTGATAAAGGGGGCTAGGGATGAGCAGTTCTTC
J: TRBJ2-1; size: few; V: TRBV29-1; D: .; CDR3: CSVGPGTTYNEQFF; DNA: TGCAGCGTTGGGCCGGGAACGACCTACAATGAGCAGTTCTTC
J: TRBJ1-2; size: few; V: TRBV4-3; D: TRBD1; CDR3: CASSQDLTGGFFGYTF; DNA: TGCGCCAGCAGCCAAGATTTAACAGGGGGCTTTTTTGGCTACACCTTC
J: TRBJ2-3; size: many; V: TRBV29-1; D: TRBD2; CDR3: CSVPTSELTDTQYF; DNA: TGCAGCGTCCCGACTAGCGAACTAACAGATACGCAGTATTTT
J: TRBJ2-1; size: .; V: TRBV29-1; D: TRBD1; CDR3: CSAGSGGFYNEQFF; DNA: TGCAGCGCTGGATCAGGGGGCTTCTACAATGAGCAGTTCTTC
J: TRBJ2-2; size: .; V: TRBV3-1; D: .; CDR3: CASSQDGRPFAGELFF; DNA: TGTGCCAGCAGCCAAGACGGACGGCCCTTTGCCGGGGAGCTGTTTTTT
J: TRBJ1-2; size: .; V: TRBV15; D: TRBD1; CDR3: CATSRVQGAGYTF; DNA: TGTGCCACCAGCAGAGTTCAGGGGGCAGGCTACACCTTC
J: TRBJ1-2; size: .; V: TRBV4-3; D: .; CDR3: CASNQVHGSGNYGYTF; DNA: TGCGCCAGCAACCAAGTCCATGGCAGCGGAAACTATGGCTACACCTTC
J: TRBJ2-7; size: many; V: TRBV5-1; D: TRBD1; CDR3: CASSSGQGYEQYF; DNA: TGTGCCAGCAGCTCGGGACAGGGCTACGAGCAGTACTTC
J: TRBJ2-3; size: .; V: TRBV9; D: .; CDR3: CASSAEAASTDTQYF; DNA: TGTGCCAGCAGCGCCGAAGCGGCTAGCACAGATACGCAGTATTTT
J: TRBJ2-5; size: .; V: TRBV7-2; D: .; CDR3: CASSPWDDEQSF; DNA: TGTGCCAGCAGCCCATGGGACGATGAGCAGTCCTTC
J: TRBJ2-7; size: .; V: TRBV7-9; D: .; CDR3: CASGPTMRSYNEQYF; DNA: TGTGCCAGCGGACCGACGATGCGCTCCTACAATGAGCAGTACTTC
J: TRBJ2-7; size: .; V: TRBV28; D: .; CDR3: CASNLYPVYEQYF; DNA: TGTGCCAGCAATTTATATCCGGTCTACGAGCAGTACTTC
J: TRBJ2-5; size: .; V: TRBV5-1; D: TRBD1; CDR3: CASSLAGTGVLETQYF; DNA: TGCGCCAGCAGCTTGGCGGGGACAGGGGTTTTGGAGACCCAGTACTTC
J: TRBJ2-7; size: .; V: TRBV18; D: TRBD1; CDR3: CASSPPGTAHEQYF; DNA: TGTGCCAGCTCACCGCCCGGGACAGCCCACGAGCAGTACTTC
J: TRBJ2-3; size: few; V: TRBV7-2; D: TRBD1; CDR3: CASSLAAGQGEADTQYF; DNA: TGTGCCAGCAGCTTAGCGGCGGGACAGGGTGAGGCAGATACGCAGTATTTT
J: TRBJ2-2; size: .; V: TRBV28; D: .; CDR3: CASSLPDSGLNTGELFF; DNA: TGTGCCAGCAGTCTACCCGACAGCGGTCTGAACACCGGGGAGCTGTTTTTT
J: TRBJ2-5; size: few; V: TRBV6-5; D: .; CDR3: CASHGALQETQYF; DNA: TGTGCCAGCCACGGGGCGCTCCAAGAGACCCAGTACTTC
J: TRBJ2-1; size: .; V: TRBV7-9; D: .; CDR3: CASSYTGYEQFF; DNA: TGTGCCAGCAGCTATACAGGGTATGAGCAGTTCTTC
J: TRBJ2-5; size: .; V: TRBV6-5; D: TRBD2; CDR3: CASSYSWTSEAQYF; DNA: TGTGCCAGCAGTTACTCTTGGACTAGCGAGGCCCAGTACTTC
J: TRBJ2-7; size: few; V: TRBV6-4; D: .; CDR3: CASRNRTPHEQYF; DNA: TGTGCCAGCAGAAACAGGACACCCCACGAGCAGTACTTC
J: TRBJ2-6; size: .; V: TRBV11-2; D: .; CDR3: CASSSQGRISGANVLTF; DNA: TGTGCCAGCAGCTCCCAGGGACGGATCTCTGGGGCCAACGTCCTGACTTTC
J: TRBJ2-7; size: .; V: TRBV29-1; D: .; CDR3: CSVKPQTHEQYF; DNA: TGCAGCGTTAAACCCCAAACTCACGAGCAGTACTTC
J: TRBJ2-7; size: .; V: TRBV6-2/TRBV6-3; D: TRBD1; CDR3: CASRFWDSSYEQYF; DNA: TGTGCCAGCAGATTCTGGGACAGCTCCTACGAGCAGTACTTC
J: TRBJ2-3; size: .; V: TRBV28; D: .; CDR3: CASGEAGSTDTQYF; DNA: TGTGCCAGCGGTGAGGCAGGGTCAACAGATACGCAGTATTTT
J: TRBJ1-1; size: .; V: TRBV20-1; D: .; CDR3: CSARDRRNTEAFF; DNA: TGCAGTGCTAGAGATAGAAGGAACACTGAAGCTTTCTTT
J: TRBJ2-1; size: .; V: TRBV7-6; D: .; CDR3: CASSLVWAENGNEQFF; DNA: TGTGCCAGCAGCTTAGTTTGGGCGGAAAATGGTAATGAGCAGTTCTTC
J: TRBJ2-7; size: .; V: TRBV9; D: TRBD1; CDR3: CTSSLGTGGIYEQYF; DNA: TGTACCAGCAGCCTTGGGACAGGGGGAATCTACGAGCAGTACTTC